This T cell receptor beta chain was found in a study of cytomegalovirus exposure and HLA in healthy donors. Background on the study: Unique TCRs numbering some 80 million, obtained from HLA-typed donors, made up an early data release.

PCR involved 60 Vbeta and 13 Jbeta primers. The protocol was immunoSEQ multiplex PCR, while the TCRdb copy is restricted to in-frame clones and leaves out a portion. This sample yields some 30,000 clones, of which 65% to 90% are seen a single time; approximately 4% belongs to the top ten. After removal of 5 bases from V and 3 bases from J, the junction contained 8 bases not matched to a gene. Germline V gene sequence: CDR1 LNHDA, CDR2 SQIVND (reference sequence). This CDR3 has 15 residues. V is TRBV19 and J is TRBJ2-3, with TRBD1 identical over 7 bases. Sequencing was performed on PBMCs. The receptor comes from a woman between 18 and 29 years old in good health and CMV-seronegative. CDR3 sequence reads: CASSPWDSPTDTQYF. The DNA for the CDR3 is TGTGCCAGTAGTCCTTGGGACAGTCCTACAGATACGCAGTATTTT.